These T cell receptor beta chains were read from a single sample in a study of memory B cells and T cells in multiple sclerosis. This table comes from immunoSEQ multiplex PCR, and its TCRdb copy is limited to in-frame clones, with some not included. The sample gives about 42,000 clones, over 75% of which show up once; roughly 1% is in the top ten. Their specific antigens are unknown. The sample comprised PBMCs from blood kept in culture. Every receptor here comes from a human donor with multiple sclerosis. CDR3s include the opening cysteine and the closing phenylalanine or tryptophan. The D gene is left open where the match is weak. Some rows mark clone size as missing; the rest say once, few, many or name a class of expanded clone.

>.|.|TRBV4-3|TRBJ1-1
TGCGCCAGCAGCCAAGGAGGAGGGACCCTTGAGGGGAACACTGAAGCTTTCTTT
CASSQGGGTLEGNTEAFF
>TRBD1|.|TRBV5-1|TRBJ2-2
TGCGCCAGCAGCTTGGTAAGGGACAGCAACACCGGGGAGCTGTTTTTT
CASSLVRDSNTGELFF
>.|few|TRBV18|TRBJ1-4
TGTGCCAGCTCACCTAGACAGGCAACTAATGAAAAACTGTTTTTT
CASSPRQATNEKLFF
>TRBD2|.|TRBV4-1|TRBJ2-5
TGCGCCAGCAGCCAAGCGAGCGGGCGGGGGGAGACCCAGTACTTC
CASSQASGRGETQYF
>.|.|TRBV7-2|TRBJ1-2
TGTGCCAGCAGCGCGGACCCATCAGTTAACTATGGCTACACCTTC
CASSADPSVNYGYTF
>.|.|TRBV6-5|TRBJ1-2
TGTGCCAGCAGTAACAGGTGGTATGGCTACACCTTC
CASSNRWYGYTF
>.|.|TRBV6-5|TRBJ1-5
TGTGCCAGCAGTTACCCGTCCAATCAGCCCCAGCATTTT
CASSYPSNQPQHF
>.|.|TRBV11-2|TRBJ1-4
TGTGCCAGCAGCGAATCTTGGGGGCGTTTCGAAAAACTGTTTTTT
CASSESWGRFEKLFF
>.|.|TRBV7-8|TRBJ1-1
TGTGCCAGCAGCACCCAGGGGTGGGGCACTGAAGCTTTCTTT
CASSTQGWGTEAFF
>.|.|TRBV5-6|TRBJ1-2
TGTGCCAGCAGCTTGGACAGAATTTACGGCTACACCTTC
CASSLDRIYGYTF
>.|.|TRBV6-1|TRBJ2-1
TGTGCCAGCAGTCGACAGGGACTACCCTACAATGAGCAGTTCTTC
CASSRQGLPYNEQFF
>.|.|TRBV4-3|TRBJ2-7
TGCGCCAGCAGCCAAGATAGGCAGGCCTACGAGCAGTACTTC
CASSQDRQAYEQYF
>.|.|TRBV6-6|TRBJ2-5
TGTGCCAGCAGTTACGGGGTCTCAACGACGGAGACCCAGTACTTC
CASSYGVSTTETQYF
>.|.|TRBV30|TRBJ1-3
TGTGCCTGGACTCCCATAGGGAGCCTCTCTGGAAACACCATATATTTT
CAWTPIGSLSGNTIYF
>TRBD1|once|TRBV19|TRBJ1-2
TGTGCCAGTAGTATAGACTACGGGACAGACACTAACTATGGCTACACCTTC
CASSIDYGTDTNYGYTF
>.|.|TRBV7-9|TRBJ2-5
TGTGCCAGCAGCCACGGCACCACAGGTCCAGGCCAAGAGACCCAGTACTTC
CASSHGTTGPGQETQYF
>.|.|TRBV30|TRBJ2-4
TGTGCCTGGGAGGACCCGGGGGTAGCCAAAAACATTCAGTACTTC
CAWEDPGVAKNIQYF
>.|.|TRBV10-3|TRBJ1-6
TGTGCCATCAGAGGGGGGACGGCTTCGGGATCACCCCTCCACTTT
CAIRGGTASGSPLHF